The sequence of this T cell receptor (beta chain) was determined in a study of T cells in Graves' hyperthyroidism and ophthalmopathy. TCR beta CDR3 sequences were amplified from RNA transcripts. The TCR CDR3 was amplified in a first-round RT-PCR using the HTBI primer set. TCRdb reprocessed the multiplex PCR reads via MiXCR and lists one record per CDR3 protein. The sample includes under 400,000 distinct CDR3 sequences, 15% to 20% of them seen just once. The CDR3 has 13 amino acids. The germline gives CDR1 LGHNA, CDR2 YNFKEQ. Trimming shortened V by 0 bases and J by 2 bases, and 4 bases separated the two germline ends.

Sequencing was done on a sample of blood. The TCR comes from a woman in her forties or fifties with Graves' hyperthyroidism. The chain uses TRBV4-2 and TRBJ1-2; no definite D call. Written as DNA, the CDR3 is TGTGCCAGCAGCCAAGAATGGAACTATGGCTACACCTTC. Protein sequence: CASSQEWNYGYTF.